This T cell receptor beta chain was captured by sequencing in a study of shared clonotypes between healthy human individuals. Whole-study results and caveats: Donor clonotype sharing was expected to depend on sequencing depth.

Here immunoSEQ multiplex PCR was the method, and the copy in TCRdb shows in-frame clones only, minus some. The table shows some 980,000 clones, with roughly 72% occurring only once. Trimming removed 1 base at V and 4 bases at J, with 11 bases between. The CDR3 loop spans 14 amino acids. CDR1 is SGDLS and CDR2 is YYNGEE in the germline V gene. This clone was found a few times. The antigen is unknown. The TCR comes from a man aged 18 to 29 in good health. The chain recombines TRBV9 with TRBJ1-1, with unresolved D. The sequencing sample was made of memory CD4+ T cells sorted from blood. Subset noted: CD45RA-negative fraction. CDR3 nucleotide sequence: TGTGCCAGCAGCGTAACCCACCTGAGCACTGAAGCTTTCTTT. This sequence encodes CASSVTHLSTEAFF.